This T cell receptor beta chain appears in the sequencing data of a study of technical replicates of blood from several donors. TCRdb's table, derived via immunoSEQ multiplex PCR, lists solely in-frame clones and lacks some. This sample has around 68,000 clones; about 97% occur once, and the top ten carry 0.25% to 0.35%. V lost 0 bases and J 3 bases, leaving 9 bases between the germline ends. CDR3 length: 14 amino acids. Germline values: CDR1 SGDLS, CDR2 YYNGEE. Sequenced material: T cells isolated from PBMCs. The rearrangement uses TRBV9 and TRBJ1-1; D uncertain. This clonotype was obtained from a human donor in good health. CDR3 residues: CASSVEAGDTEAFF. The CDR3, as DNA: TGTGCCAGCAGCGTAGAGGCGGGCGACACTGAAGCTTTCTTT. Variable domain in full (rest from reference TRBV9 and TRBJ1-1): DSGVTQTPKHLITATGQRVTLRCSPRSGDLSVYWYQQSLDQGLQFLIQYYNGEERAKGNILERFSAQQFPDLHSELNLSSLELGDSALYFCASSVEAGDTEAFFGQGTRLTVV.